These 10 T cell receptor beta chains share one sample of origin, sequenced in a study of cytomegalovirus exposure and HLA in healthy donors. The PCR used 60 Vbeta and 13 Jbeta primers. Method: immunoSEQ multiplex PCR; TCRdb's copy keeps in-frame clones and lacks some. The sample contains 140,000 or so clones, approximately 79% of which appear only once. The specimen sequenced was PBMCs. These receptors came from a woman in her 30s in good health and CMV-seronegative.

The rearrangement uses TRBV18 and TRBJ1-6; the D is unclear. The CDR3 contains 16 residues. Trimming left V 5 bases short and J 10 bases short, with 21 bases between. Germline-derived CDR1 and CDR2 are KGHSH and LQKENI. The CDR3: CASSNFERGRGSPLHF. As DNA, the CDR3 is TGTGCCAGCTCAAATTTCGAACGGGGAAGAGGCTCACCCCTCCACTTT.

This clone came up once. This rearrangement joins TRBV11-2 to TRBJ1-1, with 9 bases identical to TRBD1. From germline, CDR1 is SGHAT and CDR2 FQNNGV. V lost 4 bases to trimming and J lost 1 base; unmatched junction nucleotides: 10. The CDR3 totals 17 residues. As DNA, the CDR3 is TGTGCCAGCAGCTCAGTCCCGGGACAGGGACCGAACACTGAAGCTTTCTTT. Translation gives CASSSVPGQGPNTEAFF. The whole variable domain, filled in from reference TRBV11-2 and TRBJ1-1, reads EAGVAQSPRYKIIEKRQSVAFWCNPISGHATLYWYQQILGQGPKLLIQFQNNGVVDDSQLPKDRFSAERLKGVDSTLKIQPAKLEDSAVYLCASSSVPGQGPNTEAFFGQGTRLTVV.

The chain recombines TRBV5-4 with TRBJ2-3, with D possibly matching TRBD2 (5 bases). Trimming removed 0 bases from V and 3 bases from J, with 14 bases in between. In germline, CDR1 is SGHNT, CDR2 YYREEE (reference sequence). The CDR3 has 16 amino acids. The CDR3 loop reads CASSLDSGFRTDTQYF. The CDR3 nucleotides read TGTGCCAGCAGCTTGGACTCGGGGTTTCGAACAGATACGCAGTATTTT.

The chain recombines TRBV11-2 with TRBJ2-7; TRBD1 might be the D (6 bases). This CDR3 is built from 18 residues. Deletions cut 4 bases from V and 1 base from J, with 23 bases between. The germline V gene encodes CDR1 SGHAT and CDR2 FQNNGV. The CDR3 sequence: CASSSLRTALGSSYEQYF. The CDR3 DNA reads TGTGCCAGCAGCTCTCTCCGGACAGCCTTGGGGTCTTCCTACGAGCAGTACTTC.

CDR3 sequence: CASSYPRDSNTGELFF. The CDR3 DNA reads as TGTGCCAGCAGTTACCCTCGGGACAGCAACACCGGGGAGCTGTTTTTT. The chain links TRBV27 to TRBJ2-2, with TRBD1 matching 7 bases. Germline V gene data show CDR1 as MNHEY and CDR2 as SMNVEV (reference sequence). The CDR3 runs 16 residues. Trimming at V came to 4 bases and at J to 2 bases, leaving 7 bases not matched to a gene.

This clone was seen a handful of times. V is TRBV2 and J is TRBJ2-1; D might be TRBD1 (5 bases). V lost 7 bases and J lost 5, with 12 bases in between. CDR3 size: 13 residues. CDR1 SNHLY and CDR2 FYNNEI come from the germline V gene. The CDR3 here is CASNPDTNNEQFF. The CDR3 coding sequence is TGTGCCAGCAACCCGGACACAAACAATGAGCAGTTCTTC.

This chain joins TRBV2 and TRBJ1-5; possibly TRBD1 for D (6 bases). V was clipped by 0 bases and J by 11 bases, with 11 bases between them. Per the germline V gene, CDR1 is SNHLY and CDR2 is FYNNEI. The CDR3 consists of 13 residues. CDR3 nucleotide sequence: TGTGCCAGCAGTGAAGCGACAGGCTGGTCCCAGCATTTT. Protein: CASSEATGWSQHF.

The chain is built from TRBV30 and TRBJ2-5; D is possibly TRBD1 (5 bases). The CDR3 loop spans 12 amino acids. Germline V lookup: CDR1 GTSNPN, CDR2 SVGIG (reference sequence). V was pared by 2 bases and J by 2 bases, with 6 bases between. CDR3 nucleotides: TGTGCCTGGAGTAGGGGTCAAGAGACCCAGTACTTC. It codes for CAWSRGQETQYF. Filled out from reference TRBV30 and TRBJ2-5, the complete variable domain reads SQTIHQWPATLVQPVGSPLSLECTVEGTSNPNLYWYRQAAGRGLQLLFYSVGIGQISSEVPQNLSASRPQDRQFILSSKKLLLSDSGFYLCAWSRGQETQYFGPGTRLLVL.

This clone appeared once. The rearrangement joins TRBV15 to TRBJ2-3; 7 nucleotides align to TRBD2. Germline V CDR1 and CDR2: LNHNV, YYDKDF (reference sequence). The CDR3 has 16 amino acids. The trim removed 1 base at V and 4 bases at J, leaving 8 bases unmatched. The DNA of the CDR3 is TGTGCCACCAGCAGAGGTCCAGCGGGGTTTGCAGATACGCAGTATTTT. It yields the protein CATSRGPAGFADTQYF.

This chain joins TRBV6-1 and TRBJ2-7; D is unclear. CDR1 is MNHNS and CDR2 is SASEGT in the germline V gene. The CDR3 runs to 10 residues. V was pared by 11 bases and J by 1 base, with 6 bases between. The CDR3 DNA reads TGTGCCTCGAGGTCCTACGAGCAGTACTTC. Translated, it gives CASRSYEQYF.